This T cell receptor beta chain originates from a study of PD-L1 blockade in urothelial cancer. Time point specified: pretreatment peripheral blood. Sequenced by immunoSEQ multiplex PCR; TCRdb stores in-frame clones only, minus some. The sample records approximately 50,000 clones, 84% being singletons. The receptor was isolated from a man between 65 and 85 years old with urothelial cancer. Specimen: PBMCs, collected around atezolizumab (anti-PD-L1) treatment.

CDR3 protein: CASRAGNQETQYF. The CDR3, as DNA: TGCGCCAGCAGGGCGGGGAACCAAGAGACCCAGTACTTC. J is TRBJ2-5 and V is TRBV5-1; D might be TRBD2 (6 bases). Trimming shortened V by 5 bases and J by 0 bases, and 8 bases separated the two germline ends. The CDR3 consists of 13 residues. Germline V gene sequence: CDR1 SGHRS, CDR2 YFSETQ.